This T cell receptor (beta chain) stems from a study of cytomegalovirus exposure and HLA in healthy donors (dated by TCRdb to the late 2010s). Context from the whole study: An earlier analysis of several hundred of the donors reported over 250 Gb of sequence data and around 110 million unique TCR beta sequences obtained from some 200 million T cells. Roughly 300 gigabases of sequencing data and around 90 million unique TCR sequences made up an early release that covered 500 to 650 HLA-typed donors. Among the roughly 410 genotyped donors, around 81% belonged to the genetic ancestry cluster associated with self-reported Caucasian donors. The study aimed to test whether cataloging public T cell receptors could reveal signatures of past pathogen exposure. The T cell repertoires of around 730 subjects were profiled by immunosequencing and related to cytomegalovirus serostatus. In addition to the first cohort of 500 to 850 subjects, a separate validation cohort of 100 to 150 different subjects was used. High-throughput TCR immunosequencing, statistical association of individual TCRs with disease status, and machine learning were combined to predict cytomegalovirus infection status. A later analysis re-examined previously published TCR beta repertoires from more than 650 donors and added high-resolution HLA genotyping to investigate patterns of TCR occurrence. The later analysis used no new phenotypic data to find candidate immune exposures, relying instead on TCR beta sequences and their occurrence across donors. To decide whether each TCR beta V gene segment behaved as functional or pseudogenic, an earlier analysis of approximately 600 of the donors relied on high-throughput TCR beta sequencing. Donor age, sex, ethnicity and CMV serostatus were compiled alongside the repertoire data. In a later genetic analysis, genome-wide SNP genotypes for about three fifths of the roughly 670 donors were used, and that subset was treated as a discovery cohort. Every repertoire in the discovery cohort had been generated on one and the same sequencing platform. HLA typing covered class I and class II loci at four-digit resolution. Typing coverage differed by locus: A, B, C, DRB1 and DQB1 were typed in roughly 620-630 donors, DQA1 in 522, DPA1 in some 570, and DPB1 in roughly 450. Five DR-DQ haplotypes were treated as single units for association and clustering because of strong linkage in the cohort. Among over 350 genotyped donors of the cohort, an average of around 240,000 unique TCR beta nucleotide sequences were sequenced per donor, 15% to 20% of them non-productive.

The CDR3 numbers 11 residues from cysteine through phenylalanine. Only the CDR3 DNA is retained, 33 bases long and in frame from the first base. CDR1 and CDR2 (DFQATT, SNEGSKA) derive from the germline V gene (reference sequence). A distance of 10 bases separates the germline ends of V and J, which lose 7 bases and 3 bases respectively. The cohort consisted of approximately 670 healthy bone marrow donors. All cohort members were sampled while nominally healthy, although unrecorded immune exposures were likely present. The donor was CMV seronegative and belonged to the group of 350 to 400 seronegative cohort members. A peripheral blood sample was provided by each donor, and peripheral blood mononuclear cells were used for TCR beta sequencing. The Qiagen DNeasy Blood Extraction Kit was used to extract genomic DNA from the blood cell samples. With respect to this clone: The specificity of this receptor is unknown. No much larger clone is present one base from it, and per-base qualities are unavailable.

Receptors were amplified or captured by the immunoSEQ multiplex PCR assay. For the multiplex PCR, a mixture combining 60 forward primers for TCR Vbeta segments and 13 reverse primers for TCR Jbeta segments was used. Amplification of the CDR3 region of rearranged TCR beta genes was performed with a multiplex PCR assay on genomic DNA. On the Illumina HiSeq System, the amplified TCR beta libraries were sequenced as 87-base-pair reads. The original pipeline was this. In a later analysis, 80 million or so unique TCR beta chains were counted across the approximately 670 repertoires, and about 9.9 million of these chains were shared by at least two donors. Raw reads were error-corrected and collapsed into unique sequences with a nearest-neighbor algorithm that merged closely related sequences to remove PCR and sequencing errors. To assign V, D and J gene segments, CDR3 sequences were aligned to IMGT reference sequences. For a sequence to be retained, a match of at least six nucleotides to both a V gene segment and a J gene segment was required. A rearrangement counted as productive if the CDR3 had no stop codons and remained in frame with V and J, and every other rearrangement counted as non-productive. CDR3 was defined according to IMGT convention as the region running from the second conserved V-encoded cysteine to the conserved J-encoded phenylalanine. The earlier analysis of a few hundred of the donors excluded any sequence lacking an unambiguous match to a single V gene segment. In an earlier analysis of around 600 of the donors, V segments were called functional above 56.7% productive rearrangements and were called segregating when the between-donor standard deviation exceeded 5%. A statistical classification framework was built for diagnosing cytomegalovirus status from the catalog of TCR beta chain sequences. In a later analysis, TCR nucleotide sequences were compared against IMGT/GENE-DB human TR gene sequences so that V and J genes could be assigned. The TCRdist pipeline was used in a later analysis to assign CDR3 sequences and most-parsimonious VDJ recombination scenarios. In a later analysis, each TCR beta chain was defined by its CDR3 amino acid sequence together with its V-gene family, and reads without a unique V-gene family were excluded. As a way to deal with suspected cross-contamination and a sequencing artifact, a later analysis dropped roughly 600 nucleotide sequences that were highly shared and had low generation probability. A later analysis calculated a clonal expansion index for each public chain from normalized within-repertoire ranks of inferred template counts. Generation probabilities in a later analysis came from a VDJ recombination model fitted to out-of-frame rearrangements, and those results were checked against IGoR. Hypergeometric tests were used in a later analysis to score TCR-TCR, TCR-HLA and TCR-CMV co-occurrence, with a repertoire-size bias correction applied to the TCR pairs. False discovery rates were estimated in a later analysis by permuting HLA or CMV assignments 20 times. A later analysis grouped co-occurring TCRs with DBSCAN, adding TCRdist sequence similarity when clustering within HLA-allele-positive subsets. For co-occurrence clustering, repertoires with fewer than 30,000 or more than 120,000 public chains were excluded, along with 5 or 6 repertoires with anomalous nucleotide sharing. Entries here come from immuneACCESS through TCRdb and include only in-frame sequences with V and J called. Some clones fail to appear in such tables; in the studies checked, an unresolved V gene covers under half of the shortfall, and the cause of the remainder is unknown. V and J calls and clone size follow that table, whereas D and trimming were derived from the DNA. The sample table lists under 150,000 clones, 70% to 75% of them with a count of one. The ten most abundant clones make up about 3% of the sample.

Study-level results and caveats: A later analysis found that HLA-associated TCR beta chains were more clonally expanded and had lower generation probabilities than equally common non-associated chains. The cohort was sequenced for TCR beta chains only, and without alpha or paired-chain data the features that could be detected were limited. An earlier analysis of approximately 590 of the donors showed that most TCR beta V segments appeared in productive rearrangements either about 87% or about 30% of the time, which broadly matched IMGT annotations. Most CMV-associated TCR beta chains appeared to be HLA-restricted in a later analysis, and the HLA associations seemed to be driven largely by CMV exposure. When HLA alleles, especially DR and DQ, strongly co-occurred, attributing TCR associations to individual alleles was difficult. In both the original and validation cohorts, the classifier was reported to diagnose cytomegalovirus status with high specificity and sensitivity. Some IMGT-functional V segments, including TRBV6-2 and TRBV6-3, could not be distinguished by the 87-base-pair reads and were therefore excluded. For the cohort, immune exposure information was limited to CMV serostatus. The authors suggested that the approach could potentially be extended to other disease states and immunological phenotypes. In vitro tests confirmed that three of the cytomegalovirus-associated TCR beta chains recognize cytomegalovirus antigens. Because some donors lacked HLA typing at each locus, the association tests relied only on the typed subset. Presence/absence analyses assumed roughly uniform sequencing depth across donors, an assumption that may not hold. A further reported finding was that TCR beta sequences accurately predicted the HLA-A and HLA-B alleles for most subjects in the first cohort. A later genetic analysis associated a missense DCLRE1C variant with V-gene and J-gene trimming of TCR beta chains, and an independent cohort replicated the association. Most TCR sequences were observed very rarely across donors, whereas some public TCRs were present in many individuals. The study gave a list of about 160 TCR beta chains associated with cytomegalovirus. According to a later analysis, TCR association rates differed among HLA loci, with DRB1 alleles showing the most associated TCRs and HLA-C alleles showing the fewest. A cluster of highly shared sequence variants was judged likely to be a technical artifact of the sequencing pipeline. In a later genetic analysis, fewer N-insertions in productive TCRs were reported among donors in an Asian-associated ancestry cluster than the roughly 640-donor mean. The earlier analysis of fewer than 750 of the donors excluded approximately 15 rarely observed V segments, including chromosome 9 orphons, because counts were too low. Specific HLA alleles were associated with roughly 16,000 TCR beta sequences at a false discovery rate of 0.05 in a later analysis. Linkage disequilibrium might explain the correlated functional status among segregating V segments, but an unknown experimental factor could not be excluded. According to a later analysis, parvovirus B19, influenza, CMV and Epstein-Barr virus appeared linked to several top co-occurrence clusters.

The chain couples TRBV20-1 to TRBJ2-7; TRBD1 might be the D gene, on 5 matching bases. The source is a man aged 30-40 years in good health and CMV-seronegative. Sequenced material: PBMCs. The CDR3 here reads CSVTDNYEQYF. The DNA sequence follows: TGCAGTGTTACGGACAACTACGAGCAGTACTTC.